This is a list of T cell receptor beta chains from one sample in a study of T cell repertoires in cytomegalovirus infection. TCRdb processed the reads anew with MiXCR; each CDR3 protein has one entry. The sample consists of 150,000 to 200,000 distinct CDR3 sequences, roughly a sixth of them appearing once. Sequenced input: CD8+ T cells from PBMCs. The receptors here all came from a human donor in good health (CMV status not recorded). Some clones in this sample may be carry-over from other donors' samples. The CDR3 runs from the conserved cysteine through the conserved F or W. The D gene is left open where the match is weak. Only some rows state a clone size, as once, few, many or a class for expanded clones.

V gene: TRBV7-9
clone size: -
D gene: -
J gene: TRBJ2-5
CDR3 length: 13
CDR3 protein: CASKSYLAETQYF
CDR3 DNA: TGTGCCAGCAAATCGTACTTAGCGGAGACCCAGTACTTC

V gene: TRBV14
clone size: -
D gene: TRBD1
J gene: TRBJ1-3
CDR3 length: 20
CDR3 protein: CASSQAPGQRTHYSGNTIYF
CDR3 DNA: TGTGCCAGCAGCCAAGCCCCGGGACAGAGAACTCACTACTCTGGAAACACCATATATTTT

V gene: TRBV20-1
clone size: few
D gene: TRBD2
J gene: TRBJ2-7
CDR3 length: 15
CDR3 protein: CSARGEREGSYEQYF
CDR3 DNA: TGCAGTGCTAGAGGAGAGCGGGAAGGGTCCTACGAGCAGTACTTC

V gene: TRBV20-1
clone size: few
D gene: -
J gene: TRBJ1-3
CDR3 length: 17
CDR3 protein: CSARDPGRRRTGNTIYF
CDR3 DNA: TGCAGTGCTAGAGATCCTGGTAGGAGACGTACGGGAAACACCATATATTTT

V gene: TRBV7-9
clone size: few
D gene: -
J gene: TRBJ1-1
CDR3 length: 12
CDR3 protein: CASSRTLTEAFF
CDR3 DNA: TGTGCCAGCAGCCGGACACTAACTGAAGCTTTCTTT

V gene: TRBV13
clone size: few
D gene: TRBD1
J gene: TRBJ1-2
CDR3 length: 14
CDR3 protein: CASSYWTGGFGYTF
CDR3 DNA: TGTGCCAGCAGCTACTGGACAGGGGGATTTGGCTACACCTTC

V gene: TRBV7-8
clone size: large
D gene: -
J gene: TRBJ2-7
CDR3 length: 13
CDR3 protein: CASSSTQTGEQYF
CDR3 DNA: TGTGCCAGCAGCTCAACACAAACGGGGGAGCAGTACTTC

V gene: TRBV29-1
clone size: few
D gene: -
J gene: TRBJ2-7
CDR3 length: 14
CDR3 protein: CSVELGQIRYEQYF
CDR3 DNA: TGCAGCGTTGAATTGGGGCAGATCCGGTACGAGCAGTACTTC

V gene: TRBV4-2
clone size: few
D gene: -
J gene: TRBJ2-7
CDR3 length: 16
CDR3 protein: CASSQDLGLGSYEQYF
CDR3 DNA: TGTGCCAGCAGCCAAGACTTGGGCCTCGGTTCCTACGAGCAGTACTTC

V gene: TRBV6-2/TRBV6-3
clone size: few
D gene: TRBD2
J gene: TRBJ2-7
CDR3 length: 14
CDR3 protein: CASSHPAGVNEQYF
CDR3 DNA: TGTGCCAGCAGCCACCCGGCGGGGGTGAACGAGCAGTACTTC

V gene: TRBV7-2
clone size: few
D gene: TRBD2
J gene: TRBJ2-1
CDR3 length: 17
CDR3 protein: CASSSGLAGGPRNEQFF
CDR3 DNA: TGTGCCAGCAGCTCCGGACTAGCGGGAGGGCCTCGGAATGAGCAGTTCTTC

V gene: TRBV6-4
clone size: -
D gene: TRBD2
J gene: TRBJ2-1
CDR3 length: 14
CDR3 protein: CASRRLAGGDEQFF
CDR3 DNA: TGTGCCAGCAGGAGGCTAGCGGGAGGGGATGAGCAGTTCTTC

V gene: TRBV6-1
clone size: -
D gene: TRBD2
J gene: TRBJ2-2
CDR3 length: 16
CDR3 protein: CASSEELAGGPGELFF
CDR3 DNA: TGTGCCAGCAGTGAAGAGTTAGCGGGAGGTCCCGGGGAGCTGTTTTTT

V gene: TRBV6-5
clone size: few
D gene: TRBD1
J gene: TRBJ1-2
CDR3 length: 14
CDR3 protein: CASTLRGQVGGYTF
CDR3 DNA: TGTGCCAGCACCCTCCGTGGACAGGTCGGCGGCTACACCTTC

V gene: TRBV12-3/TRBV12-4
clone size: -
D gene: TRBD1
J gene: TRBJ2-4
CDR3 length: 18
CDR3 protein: CASSSDVDRDNGKNIQYF
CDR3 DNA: TGTGCCAGCAGTTCAGACGTTGACAGGGATAATGGCAAAAACATTCAGTACTTC

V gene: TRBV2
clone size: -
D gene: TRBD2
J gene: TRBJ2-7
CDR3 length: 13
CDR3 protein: CASIGGSSYEQYF
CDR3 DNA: TGTGCCAGCATCGGCGGGAGCTCCTACGAGCAGTACTTC

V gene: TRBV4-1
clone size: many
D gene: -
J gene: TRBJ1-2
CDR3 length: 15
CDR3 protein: CASSLKERGFDGYTF
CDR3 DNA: TGCGCCAGCAGCCTCAAAGAAAGGGGTTTCGATGGCTACACCTTC

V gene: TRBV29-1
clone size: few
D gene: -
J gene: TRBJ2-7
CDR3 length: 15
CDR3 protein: CSVPVRRGPVDEQYF
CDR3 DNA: TGCAGCGTCCCCGTCCGTCGGGGACCCGTCGACGAGCAGTACTTC

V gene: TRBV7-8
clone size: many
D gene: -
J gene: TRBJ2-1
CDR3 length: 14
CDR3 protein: CASSLVQKYNEQFF
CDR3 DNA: TGTGCCAGCAGCTTAGTCCAGAAGTACAATGAGCAGTTCTTC

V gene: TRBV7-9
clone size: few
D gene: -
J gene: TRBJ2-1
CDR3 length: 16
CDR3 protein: CASSSHTGSSYNEQFF
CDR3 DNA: TGTGCCAGCAGCTCGCATACAGGGAGCTCCTACAATGAGCAGTTCTTC

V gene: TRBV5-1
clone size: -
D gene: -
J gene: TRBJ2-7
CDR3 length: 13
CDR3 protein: CASSLAPSDEQYF
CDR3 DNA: TGCGCCAGCAGCTTGGCCCCATCTGACGAGCAGTACTTC

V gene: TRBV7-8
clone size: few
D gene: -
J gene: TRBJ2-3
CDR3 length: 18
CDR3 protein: CASSLAASGDLPPDTQYF
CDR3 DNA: TGTGCCAGCAGCTTAGCAGCTTCCGGGGACCTACCCCCAGATACGCAGTATTTT

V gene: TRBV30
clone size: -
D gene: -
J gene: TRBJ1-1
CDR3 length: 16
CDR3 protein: CAWRPGTGGMNTEAFF
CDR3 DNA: TGTGCCTGGAGGCCGGGGACGGGGGGGATGAACACTGAAGCTTTCTTT

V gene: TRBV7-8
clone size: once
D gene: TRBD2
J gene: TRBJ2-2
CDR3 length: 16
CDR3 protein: CASSPRGTSYTGELFF
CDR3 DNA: TGTGCCAGCAGCCCTAGGGGGACTAGTTACACCGGGGAGCTGTTTTTT

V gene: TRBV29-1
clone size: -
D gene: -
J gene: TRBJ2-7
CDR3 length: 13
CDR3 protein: CSVEGRNIYEQYF
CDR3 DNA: TGCAGCGTTGAGGGACGGAACATCTACGAGCAGTACTTC

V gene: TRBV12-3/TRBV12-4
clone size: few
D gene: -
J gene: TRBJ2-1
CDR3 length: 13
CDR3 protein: CASLRYPYNEQFF
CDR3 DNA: TGTGCCAGTCTCCGTTACCCCTACAATGAGCAGTTCTTC

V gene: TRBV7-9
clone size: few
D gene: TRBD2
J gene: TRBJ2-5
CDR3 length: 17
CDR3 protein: CASSLAMGLVTQETQYF
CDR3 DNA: TGTGCCAGCAGCTTAGCGATGGGACTAGTGACGCAAGAGACCCAGTACTTC

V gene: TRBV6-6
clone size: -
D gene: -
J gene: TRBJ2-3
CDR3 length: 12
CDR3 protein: CASKRGTDTQYF
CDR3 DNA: TGTGCCAGCAAACGGGGCACAGATACGCAGTATTTT

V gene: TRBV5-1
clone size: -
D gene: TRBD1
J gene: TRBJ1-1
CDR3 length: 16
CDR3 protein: CASSLWGTGENTEAFF
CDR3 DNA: TGCGCCAGCAGCTTGTGGGGGACAGGCGAGAACACTGAAGCTTTCTTT

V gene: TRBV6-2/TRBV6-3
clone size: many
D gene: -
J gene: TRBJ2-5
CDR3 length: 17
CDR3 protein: CASSYSINQEYQETQYF
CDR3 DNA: TGTGCCAGCAGTTACTCAATAAATCAGGAGTACCAAGAGACCCAGTACTTC

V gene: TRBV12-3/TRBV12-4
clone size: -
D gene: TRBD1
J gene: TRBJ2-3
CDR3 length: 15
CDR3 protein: CASSQRTGDTDTQYF
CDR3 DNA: TGTGCCAGCAGCCAACGGACAGGAGACACAGATACGCAGTATTTT

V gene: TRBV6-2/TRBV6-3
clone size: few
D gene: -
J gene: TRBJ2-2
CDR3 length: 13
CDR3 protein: CASSYQVVGELFF
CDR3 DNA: TGTGCCAGCAGTTACCAAGTAGTCGGGGAGCTGTTTTTT

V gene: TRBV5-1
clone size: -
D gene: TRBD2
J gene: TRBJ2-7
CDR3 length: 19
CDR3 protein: CASTDRYAGEGPPSYEQYF
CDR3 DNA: TGCGCCAGCACCGACCGATATGCGGGAGAGGGTCCCCCTTCCTACGAGCAGTACTTC

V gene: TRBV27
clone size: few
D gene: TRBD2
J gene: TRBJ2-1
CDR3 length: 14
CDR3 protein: CASSLLSGGDEQFF
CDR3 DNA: TGTGCCAGCAGTTTACTTAGCGGGGGAGATGAGCAGTTCTTC

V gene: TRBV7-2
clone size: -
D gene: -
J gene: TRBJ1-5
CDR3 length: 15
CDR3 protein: CASTLTPRPNQPQHF
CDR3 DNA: TGTGCCAGCACCCTTACTCCGAGACCCAATCAGCCCCAGCATTTT

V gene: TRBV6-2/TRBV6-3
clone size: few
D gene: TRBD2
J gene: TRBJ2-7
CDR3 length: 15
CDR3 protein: CASSYSASGSYEQYF
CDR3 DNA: TGTGCCAGCAGTTACTCGGCCAGCGGGAGCTACGAGCAGTACTTC

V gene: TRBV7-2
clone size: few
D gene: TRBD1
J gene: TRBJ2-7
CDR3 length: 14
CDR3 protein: CASSFRQGFYEQYF
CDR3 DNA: TGTGCCAGCAGCTTTCGACAGGGATTTTACGAGCAGTACTTC

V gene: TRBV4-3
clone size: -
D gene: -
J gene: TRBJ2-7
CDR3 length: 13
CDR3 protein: CASCQWIGGEQYF
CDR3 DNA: TGCGCCAGCTGCCAATGGATTGGAGGGGAGCAGTACTTC